The table lists the clone carrying this T cell receptor beta chain with many counts. This sample was included in a study of response to subunit inactivated influenza vaccine. TCRdb itself ran the RT-PCR reads through MiXCR, one entry per CDR3 protein. The table shows approximately 530,000 distinct CDR3 sequences, with approximately 7.7% occurring only once. The CDR3 runs 12 residues. Trimming stripped 4 bases from V and 5 bases from J, with 11 bases between. Germline-derived CDR1 and CDR2 are SQVTM and ANQGSEA. This specimen was PBMCs from blood, taken less than 25 months after vaccination. The chain uses TRBV29-1 and TRBJ1-1; perhaps TRBD1 as D (5 bases). The clonotype was recovered from a man aged 45-69 years who received an inactivated influenza vaccine. The CDR3 sequence is CSVGQGGTEAFF. For the CDR3, the DNA is TGCAGCGTTGGTCAGGGAGGAACTGAAGCTTTCTTT.